This T cell receptor beta chain was recorded in a study of T cells in Graves' hyperthyroidism and ophthalmopathy. Orbital computed tomography, thyroid ultrasound, serum thyroxine and TRAb, and clinical symptoms together informed the diagnoses. The CDR3 length is 15 residues. Trimming removed 0 bases at V and 0 bases at J, with 6 bases between. Germline V lookup: CDR1 SGHRS, CDR2 YFSETQ. This clonotype came up many times. Using RNA transcripts as the source, TCR beta CDR3 regions were amplified. TCR CDR3 underwent first-round RT-PCR with the HTBI primer set. TCRdb re-derived calls from the multiplex PCR reads in MiXCR, one entry per CDR3 protein. The data contain 450,000 to 700,000 distinct CDR3 sequences, just over 45% of them singletons.

Specimen: peripheral blood or thyroid tissue (not recorded which). The clonotype originates from an adult woman with Graves' disease, either hyperthyroidism or ophthalmopathy (not recorded which). This chain uses TRBV5-1 with TRBJ1-4; tentative D call: TRBD1 (5 bases). The CDR3 reads CASSLAGSTNEKLFF. CDR3 DNA sequence: TGCGCCAGCAGCTTGGCAGGGTCAACTAATGAAAAACTGTTTTTT.